Described below is a single T cell receptor (beta chain) sequence and its context. Its specificity is unknown. CDR1 is MDHEN, CDR2 SYDVKM, per germline. The CDR3 covers 14 residues. Trimming shortened V by 2 bases and J by 5 bases, and 12 bases separated the two germline ends. The data were obtained in a study of shared clonotypes between healthy human individuals. Study-level background: Each donor's CD4 naive and CD4 memory cells filled three plates apiece, CD8 naive two, and CD8 memory one. Findings and caveats of the study: Sampling covered blood only; tissue repertoires likely differ. Sorted-subset sequencing was shown by rarefaction to be incomplete despite large depth. Since donors were few, the genetic and exposure-history diversity represented was limited.

Terminally differentiated effector memory CD45RA+ cells were left out of the naive CD8 fraction, which was CD45RO-negative and positively selected for CCR7. Sequencing was performed with immunoSEQ multiplex PCR; in TCRdb, only in-frame clones are kept and a portion is missing. This sample yields around 2,000,000 clones, of which approximately 94% are seen a single time; roughly 1.2% belongs to the top ten. The clonotype originates from a man aged 18-30 years in good health. V gene TRBV28 combines with J gene TRBJ1-1; D may be TRBD1 (5 bases). Specimen: naive CD8+ T cells sorted from blood. CDR3 nucleotides: TGTGCCAGCAGTTTAAATCAGGGCGGTACTGAAGCTTTCTTT. Translating it yields CASSLNQGGTEAFF. Based on the CDR3 plus reference TRBV28 and TRBJ1-1, the full variable domain is DVKVTQSSRYLVKRTGEKVFLECVQDMDHENMFWYRQDPGLGLRLIYFSYDVKMKEKGDIPEGYSVSREKKERFSLILESASTNQTSMYLCASSLNQGGTEAFFGQGTRLTVV.